The TCR beta chain under discussion was sequenced for a study of cytomegalovirus exposure and HLA in healthy donors. PCR involved 60 Vbeta and 13 Jbeta primers. Original methodology: There were around 80 million unique TCR beta chains by a later count, and some 12 million of them were shared. Clones were read by immunoSEQ multiplex PCR, and TCRdb kept only the in-frame ones, dropping some. V, J and clone size are those of that table, while D and trimming were read from the DNA. Among 150,000 to 200,000 clones, roughly 90% were seen once, and the ten largest hold around 0.98%. In regard to this clone: As yet, its antigen is unknown.

In germline, CDR1 is SGHAT, CDR2 FQNNGV. V lost 3 bases to trimming and J lost 4 bases, with 24 bases between them. This CDR3 contains 18 residues. Whole-study findings and limits: Three chains tied to CMV proved CMV antigen-specific in vitro.

The specimen was PBMCs. The J gene is TRBJ1-2, the V gene TRBV11-2; D is unclear. This receptor was taken from a boy aged 2-9 years in good health and CMV-seronegative. Here the CDR3 reads CASSFYRSGSHFFYGYTF. The CDR3 nucleotides are TGTGCCAGCAGCTTCTACCGATCCGGGAGCCACTTCTTCTATGGCTACACCTTC.